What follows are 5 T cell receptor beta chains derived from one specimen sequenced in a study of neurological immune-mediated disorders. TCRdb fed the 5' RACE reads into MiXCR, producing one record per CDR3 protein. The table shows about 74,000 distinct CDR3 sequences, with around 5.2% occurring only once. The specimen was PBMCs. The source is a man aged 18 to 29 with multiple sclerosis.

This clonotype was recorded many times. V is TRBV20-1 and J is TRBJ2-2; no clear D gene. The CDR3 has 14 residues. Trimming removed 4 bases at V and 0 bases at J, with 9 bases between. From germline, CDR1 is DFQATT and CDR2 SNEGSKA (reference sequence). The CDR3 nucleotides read TGCAGTGCTACGGCCGGAGCGAACACCGGGGAGCTGTTTTTT. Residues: CSATAGANTGELFF.

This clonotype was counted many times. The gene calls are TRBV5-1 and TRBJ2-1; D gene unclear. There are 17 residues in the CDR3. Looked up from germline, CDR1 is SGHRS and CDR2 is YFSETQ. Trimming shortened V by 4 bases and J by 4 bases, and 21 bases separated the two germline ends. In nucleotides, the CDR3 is TGCGCCAGCAGCCCTTGGCCGAGGTCCCCCGGGTACAATGAGCAGTTCTTC. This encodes CASSPWPRSPGYNEQFF.

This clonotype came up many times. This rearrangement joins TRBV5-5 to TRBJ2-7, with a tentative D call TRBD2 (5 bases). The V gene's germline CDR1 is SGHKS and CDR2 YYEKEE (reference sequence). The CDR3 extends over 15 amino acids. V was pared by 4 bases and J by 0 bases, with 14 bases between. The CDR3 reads CASSVDPGSSYEQYF. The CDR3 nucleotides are TGTGCCAGCAGCGTGGACCCTGGGAGCTCCTACGAGCAGTACTTC.

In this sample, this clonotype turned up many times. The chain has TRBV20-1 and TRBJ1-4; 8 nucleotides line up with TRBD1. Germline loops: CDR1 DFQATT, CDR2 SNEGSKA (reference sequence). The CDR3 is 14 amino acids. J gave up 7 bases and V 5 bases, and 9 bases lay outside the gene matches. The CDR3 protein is CSALGQGVSEKLFF. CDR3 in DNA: TGCAGTGCTTTAGGACAGGGTGTGAGTGAAAAACTGTTTTTT.

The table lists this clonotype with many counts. The CDR3 sequence: CATSRDRLNTGELFF. CDR3 DNA: TGTGCCACCAGCAGAGATAGGCTCAACACCGGGGAGCTGTTTTTT. J is TRBJ2-2 and V is TRBV15; D uncertain. CDR1 LNHNV and CDR2 YYDKDF come from the germline V gene (reference sequence). The CDR3 contains 15 residues. Deletions cut 0 bases from V and 2 bases from J, with 7 bases between.